The 30 T cell receptor beta chains given below trace back to one sample, sequenced in a study of OX40 agonist ivuxolimab in advanced cancers. Assay: immunoSEQ multiplex PCR; the TCRdb copy retains only in-frame clones and omits some. The table includes 25,000 to 35,000 clones, roughly 82% detected once. The starting material was CD4+ or CD8+ T cells sorted from blood, obtained in a trial of the OX40 agonist ivuxolimab. The receptor source for this set is an adult with an advanced solid tumor such as melanoma, head and neck, liver or kidney cancer.

V is TRBV28 and J is TRBJ1-5; 12 bases line up with TRBD1. Germline loops: CDR1 MDHEN, CDR2 SYDVKM. Trimming took 7 bases from V and 10 from J; bases not matched to a gene: 8. There are 14 residues in the CDR3. The CDR3 region has the DNA TGTGCCAGCAACTCACCGGGACAGGGGGCCCCCCAGCATTTT. Residues: CASNSPGQGAPQHF.

This clone was recorded a few times. The V call is TRBV4-1, the J call TRBJ1-2; TRBD1 might be the D (6 bases). V was shortened by 4 bases and J by 8 bases, with 14 bases between the two germline ends. This CDR3 is built from 13 residues. From germline, CDR1 is MGHRA and CDR2 YSYEKL. The CDR3: CASSPTTGFGYTF. The CDR3 DNA reads TGCGCCAGCAGCCCTACTACAGGGTTCGGCTACACCTTC.

This clone was counted a single time. The chain combines TRBV4-2 with TRBJ1-4; tentatively, D is TRBD1 (5 bases). The V gene's germline CDR1 is LGHNA and CDR2 YNFKEQ. V lost 0 bases and J lost 7, with 15 bases in between. This CDR3 region has 16 residues. The CDR3 is CASSQEGPGVFEKLFF. For the CDR3, the DNA is TGTGCCAGCAGCCAAGAGGGCCCGGGGGTTTTTGAAAAACTGTTTTTT.

V is TRBV7-9 and J is TRBJ2-7; D is possibly TRBD2 (5 bases). Trimming pared 5 bases from V and 7 bases from J, leaving 15 bases between. The CDR3 runs to 13 residues. CDR1 is SEHNR and CDR2 is FQNEAQ in the germline V gene (reference sequence). CDR3 protein: CASSPQNTGEQYF. The CDR3 DNA reads TGTGCCAGCAGCCCCCAGAATACGGGGGAGCAGTACTTC.

This clone ranks as medium-sized. The V gene is TRBV4-1, the J gene TRBJ2-5; TRBD2 matches at 7 bases. The V segment lost 0 bases and the J segment 5 bases; nucleotides outside the gene matches: 9. Germline V gene lookup returns CDR1 MGHRA and CDR2 YSYEKL. The CDR3 covers 16 residues. DNA of the CDR3: TGCGCCAGCAGCCAAGAAGAGTTCGGGCGGGGGGAGACCCAGTACTTC. Its protein is CASSQEEFGRGETQYF.

This clone was detected a few times. This chain joins TRBV2 and TRBJ2-5; 13 bases align to TRBD2. This CDR3 is 16 amino acids long. Germline V gene data show CDR1 as SNHLY and CDR2 as FYNNEI. The junction had 3 bases not matched to a gene; V was cut back by 4 bases and J by 1 base. The CDR3 region is CASSAGLAGSQETQYF. In DNA, the CDR3 is TGTGCCAGCAGTGCGGGACTAGCGGGGTCCCAAGAGACCCAGTACTTC.

J is TRBJ1-1 and V is TRBV19; D unresolved. Trimming left V 0 bases short and J 4 bases short, with 12 bases between. Germline V gene lookup returns CDR1 LNHDA and CDR2 SQIVND (reference sequence). There are 15 residues in the CDR3. The CDR3 nucleotides read TGTGCCAGTAGTATAGATCCCCGGGGTGGCACTGAAGCTTTCTTT. Translating gives CASSIDPRGGTEAFF.

This chain connects TRBV7-3 to TRBJ2-2, with D tentatively TRBD1 (5 bases). The length of the CDR3 is 14 residues. Germline values: CDR1 SGHTA, CDR2 FQGTGA. V lost 4 bases and J 0 bases, leaving 6 bases between the germline ends. This chain's CDR3 is CASSSQANTGELFF. The CDR3 DNA reads as TGTGCCAGCAGCTCACAGGCGAACACCGGGGAGCTGTTTTTT.

The rearrangement links TRBV6-1 to TRBJ2-1; 8 nucleotides match TRBD2. Trimming at V came to 4 bases and at J to 9 bases, leaving 14 bases not matched to a gene. CDR1 and CDR2 (germline): MNHNS, SASEGT. The CDR3 is 16 residues long. The CDR3 DNA is TGTGCCAGCAGTGGTAGAGGGACTGCGGGGGGTGGTGAGCAGTTCTTC. As protein: CASSGRGTAGGGEQFF.

The CDR3 bases are TGTGCCTGGAGTGTTTGGGGGGGTAGGACTGAAGCTTTCTTT. This sequence encodes CAWSVWGGRTEAFF. The rearrangement joins TRBV30 to TRBJ1-1; a weak D match, TRBD1 (5 bases). The CDR3 runs 14 residues. The V gene lost 0 bases and the J gene lost 5 bases, with 13 bases spanning the gap. Germline CDR1 reads GTSNPN; CDR2 reads SVGIG (reference sequence). Complete variable domain (other parts from reference TRBV30 and TRBJ1-1): SQTIHQWPATLVQPVGSPLSLECTVEGTSNPNLYWYRQAAGRGLQLLFYSVGIGQISSEVPQNLSASRPQDRQFILSSKKLLLSDSGFYLCAWSVWGGRTEAFFGQGTRLTVV.

V gene TRBV15 combines with J gene TRBJ2-4; tentatively, D is TRBD2 (5 bases). Looked up from germline, CDR1 is LNHNV and CDR2 is YYDKDF (reference sequence). Trimming took off 5 bases at V and 0 bases at J, with 11 bases between the two ends. The CDR3 runs 15 residues. This chain's CDR3 is CATSGGSLAKNIQYF. CDR3 bases: TGTGCCACCAGCGGAGGCTCTCTAGCCAAAAACATTCAGTACTTC.

This rearrangement joins TRBV4-3 to TRBJ2-4, with 7 positions matching TRBD1. J lost 7 bases, V lost 0 bases, and 6 bases had no gene match. The CDR3 extends over 15 amino acids. Per germline, CDR1 LGHNA and CDR2 YSLEER. The CDR3 DNA follows: TGCGCCAGCAGCCAAGATGGCCGGGGACAGAACATTCAGTACTTC. This translates into CASSQDGRGQNIQYF.

This clone showed up just once. The chain combines TRBV2 with TRBJ2-5; 8 bases are shared with TRBD1. CDR1 is SNHLY, CDR2 FYNNEI, per germline. This CDR3 is built from 15 residues. Unmatched junction bases numbered 10, after V lost 6 bases and J lost 4 bases. The CDR3 nucleotides read TGTGCCAGCAGAGCATCGACAGGGGAGCGAGAGACCCAGTACTTC. Translating gives CASRASTGERETQYF.

This clone came up a few times. This rearrangement joins TRBV12-5 to TRBJ2-2, with D maybe TRBD1 (7 bases). Trimming cost V 0 bases and J 3 bases, with 11 bases left between them. This CDR3 contains 16 residues. The germline CDR1 and CDR2 sequences are LGHNT and FRNRAP. CDR3 coding DNA: TGTGCTAGTGGTTTGGTTTCAGGGGGGTACACCGGGGAGCTGTTTTTT. It specifies CASGLVSGGYTGELFF.

This chain connects TRBV28 to TRBJ1-5; D is possibly TRBD1 (6 bases). Deletions cut 11 bases from V and 6 bases from J, with 17 bases between. The CDR3 length is 13 residues. Germline loops: CDR1 MDHEN, CDR2 SYDVKM. The CDR3 DNA sequence: TGTGCCGGGCAGGGTCCCAGGGGTCAGCCCCAGCATTTT. Translation gives CAGQGPRGQPQHF.

As DNA, the CDR3 is TGTGCCAGCAGTTTCGGGACAGCGACCTACGAGCAGTACTTC. Amino acid sequence: CASSFGTATYEQYF. The gene calls are TRBV27 and TRBJ2-7; TRBD1 matches at 7 bases. The CDR3 consists of 14 residues. V shed 3 bases and J 2 bases; nucleotides not matched to a gene: 4. Looked up from germline, CDR1 is MNHEY and CDR2 is SMNVEV (reference sequence).

The chain combines TRBV7-3 with TRBJ2-2, with 7 bases matching TRBD1. The CDR3 sequence is 14 residues long. V shed 7 bases, J shed 4 bases, and the junction held 6 bases outside the gene matches. Germline CDR1 is SGHTA and CDR2 is FQGTGA. The CDR3 is CASTMTGSTGELFF. CDR3 bases: TGTGCCAGCACCATGACAGGGTCCACCGGGGAGCTGTTTTTT.

This chain links TRBV29-1 with TRBJ2-4; 7 bases are shared with TRBD1. The CDR3 has 13 residues. The V segment lost 7 bases and the J segment 5 bases; nucleotides outside the gene matches: 8. Germline CDR1 reads SQVTM; CDR2 reads ANQGSEA. This CDR3 is CSADRDGENIQYF. The CDR3, as DNA: TGCAGCGCAGACAGGGACGGTGAAAACATTCAGTACTTC.

This CDR3 is CASTGGLNQPQHF. CDR3 sequence (DNA): TGTGCCAGTACAGGAGGGCTAAATCAGCCCCAGCATTTT. This chain joins TRBV19 and TRBJ1-5; D gene unclear. The CDR3 has 13 amino acids. The V and J ends lost 7 bases and 4 bases respectively, with 11 bases between them. Germline CDR1 is LNHDA and CDR2 is SQIVND (reference sequence). The full variable domain, its missing parts supplied by reference TRBV19 and TRBJ1-5, is DGGITQSPKYLFRKEGQNVTLSCEQNLNHDAMYWYRQDPGQGLRLIYYSQIVNDFQKGDIAEGYSVSREKKESFPLTVTSAQKNPTAFYLCASTGGLNQPQHFGDGTRLSIL.

This sequence joins TRBV5-4 and TRBJ2-3, with no clear D. The CDR3 extends over 14 amino acids. Per the germline V gene, CDR1 is SGHNT and CDR2 is YYREEE (reference sequence). Trimming removed 3 bases at V and 2 bases at J, with 10 bases between. The CDR3 DNA reads TGTGCCAGCAGCTCCATGTTAGACACAGATACGCAGTATTTT. Translating it yields CASSSMLDTDTQYF.

The V and J genes are TRBV6-5 and TRBJ2-7; 8 nucleotides align to TRBD1. The trim removed 5 bases at V and 2 bases at J, leaving 8 bases unmatched. The germline V gene encodes CDR1 MNHEY and CDR2 SVGAGI. The CDR3 is made up of 15 amino acids. As DNA, the CDR3 is TGTGCCAGCAGTAGCTCCGGGACAGGAACCTACGAGCAGTACTTC. Translating gives CASSSSGTGTYEQYF.

V gene TRBV11-2 combines with J gene TRBJ2-3; D possibly corresponds to TRBD1 (5 bases). The CDR3 extends over 14 amino acids. Trimming removed 5 bases at V and 4 bases at J, with 13 bases between. The V gene's germline CDR1 is SGHAT and CDR2 FQNNGV. CDR3 DNA: TGTGCCAGCAGCCGATCCCAGGGTTCAGATACGCAGTATTTT. This codes for CASSRSQGSDTQYF.

Notes on this clone: Other nucleotide sequences in the sample specify the same CDR3. The chain links TRBV7-9 to TRBJ1-5, with a tentative D call TRBD1 (5 bases). V was clipped by 6 bases and J by 5 bases, with 14 bases between them. CDR3 length: 14 residues. Germline lookup yields CDR1 SEHNR and CDR2 FQNEAQ (reference sequence). CDR3 nucleotides: TGTGCCAGCAGTCGTCAGGGTTTGGATCAGCCCCAGCATTTT. Residues: CASSRQGLDQPQHF. Full variable domain (outside the CDR3, taken from reference TRBV7-9 and TRBJ1-5): DTGVSQNPRHKITKRGQNVTFRCDPISEHNRLYWYRQTLGQGPEFLTYFQNEAQLEKSRLLSDRFSAERPKGSFSTLEIQRTEQGDSAMYLCASSRQGLDQPQHFGDGTRLSIL.

CDR3 bases: TGCAGCGTTGAAGTCCGGGCGTTAGATACGCAGTATTTT. Residues: CSVEVRALDTQYF. This chain uses TRBV29-1 with TRBJ2-3; D gene ambiguous. The V end was cut by 1 base, the J end by 5 bases, with 10 bases between. Germline-derived CDR1 and CDR2 are SQVTM and ANQGSEA. The CDR3 spans 13 residues.

The rearrangement joins TRBV5-6 to TRBJ1-2; D gene unclear. The CDR3 is 13 residues long. Germline V CDR1 and CDR2: SGHDT, YYEEEE. The V and J ends lost 4 bases and 7 bases respectively, with 14 bases between them. This chain's CDR3 is CASSVLTDSGYTF. DNA for the CDR3: TGTGCCAGCAGCGTCCTGACTGACTCTGGCTACACCTTC.

This clone was recorded once. CDR3 coding DNA: TGTGCCAGCATCAGACAGGGGGATCGGGATGGCTACACCTTC. As protein: CASIRQGDRDGYTF. The chain joins TRBV28 to TRBJ1-2; TRBD1 aligns across 9 bases. V lost 7 bases to trimming and J lost 6 bases; unmatched junction nucleotides: 9. The CDR3 is 14 amino acids. Germline CDR1 is MDHEN and CDR2 is SYDVKM.

The chain links TRBV5-4 to TRBJ2-2; possibly TRBD1 or TRBD2 for D (5 bases each). This CDR3 region has 16 residues. V dropped 3 bases and J dropped 1 base, with 13 bases sitting between them. Germline V gives CDR1 SGHNT, CDR2 YYREEE (reference sequence). The CDR3 region is CASSSWDGMNTGELFF. In DNA form, the CDR3 reads TGTGCCAGCAGCTCATGGGACGGGATGAACACCGGGGAGCTGTTTTTT. The full variable domain, its missing parts supplied by reference TRBV5-4 and TRBJ2-2, is ETGVTQSPTHLIKTRGQQVTLRCSSQSGHNTVSWYQQALGQGPQFIFQYYREEENGRGNFPPRFSGLQFPNYSSELNVNALELDDSALYLCASSSWDGMNTGELFFGEGSRLTVL.

The rearrangement uses TRBV6-5 and TRBJ2-7; D not resolved. Looked up from germline, CDR1 is MNHEY and CDR2 is SVGAGI. The CDR3 length is 12 residues. Trimming removed 0 bases from V and 6 bases from J, with 6 bases in between. For the CDR3, the DNA is TGTGCCAGCAGTTACTCTCACGTCGAGCAGTACTTC. This sequence encodes CASSYSHVEQYF.

The chain recombines TRBV19 with TRBJ1-1, with TRBD1 as a possible D gene (5 bases). This CDR3 has 15 amino acids. CDR1 and CDR2 (germline): LNHDA, SQIVND (reference sequence). V shed 3 bases and J shed 3 bases, with 14 bases lying between them. DNA for the CDR3: TGTGCCAGTAGTATTGAAAAGGGGATTGACACTGAAGCTTTCTTT. It codes for CASSIEKGIDTEAFF.

The V and J genes are TRBV19 and TRBJ2-5; D ambiguous. Germline CDR1 and CDR2: LNHDA and SQIVND (reference sequence). Trimming left V 5 bases short and J 0 bases short, with 10 bases between. The CDR3 is 14 residues long. CDR3 nucleotides: TGTGCCAGTAGTCCAGACAATTACCAAGAGACCCAGTACTTC. It encodes CASSPDNYQETQYF.